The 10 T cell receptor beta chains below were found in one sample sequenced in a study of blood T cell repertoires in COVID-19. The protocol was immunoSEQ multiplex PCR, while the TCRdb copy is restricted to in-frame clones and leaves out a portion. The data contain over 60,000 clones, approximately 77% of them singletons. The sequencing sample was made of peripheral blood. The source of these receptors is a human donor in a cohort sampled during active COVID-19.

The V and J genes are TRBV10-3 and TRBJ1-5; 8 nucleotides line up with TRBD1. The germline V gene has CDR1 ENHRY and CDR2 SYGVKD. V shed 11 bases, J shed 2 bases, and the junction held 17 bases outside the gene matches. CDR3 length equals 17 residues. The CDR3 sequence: CAATQGARSNGNQPQHF. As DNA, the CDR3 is TGTGCCGCCACTCAGGGGGCTAGGAGCAATGGCAATCAGCCCCAGCATTTT.

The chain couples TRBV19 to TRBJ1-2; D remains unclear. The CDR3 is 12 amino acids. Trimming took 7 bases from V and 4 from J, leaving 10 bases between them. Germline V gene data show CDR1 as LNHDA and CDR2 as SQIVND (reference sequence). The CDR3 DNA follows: TGTGCCAGTAATTCGGTGAGCTATGGCTACACCTTC. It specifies CASNSVSYGYTF.

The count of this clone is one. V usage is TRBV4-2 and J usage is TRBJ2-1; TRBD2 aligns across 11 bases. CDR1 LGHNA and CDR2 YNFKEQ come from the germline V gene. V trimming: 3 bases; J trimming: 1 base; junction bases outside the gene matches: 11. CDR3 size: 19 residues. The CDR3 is CASSHTLAGASGSYNEQFF. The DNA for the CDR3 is TGTGCCAGCAGCCACACACTAGCGGGGGCTTCGGGGTCCTACAATGAGCAGTTCTTC.

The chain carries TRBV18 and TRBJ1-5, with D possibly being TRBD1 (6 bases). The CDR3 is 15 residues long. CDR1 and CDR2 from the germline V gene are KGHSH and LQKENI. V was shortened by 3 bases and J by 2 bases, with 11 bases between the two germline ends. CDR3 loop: CASSPTGQGNQPQHF. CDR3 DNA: TGTGCCAGCTCACCCACAGGGCAGGGCAATCAGCCCCAGCATTTT.

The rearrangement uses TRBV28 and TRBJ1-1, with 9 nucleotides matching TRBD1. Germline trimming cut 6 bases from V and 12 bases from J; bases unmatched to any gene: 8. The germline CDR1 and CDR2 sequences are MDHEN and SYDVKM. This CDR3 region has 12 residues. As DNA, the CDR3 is TGTGCCAGCAGACGAGGGACAGGGCAACCTTTCTTT. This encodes CASRRGTGQPFF.

The DNA of the CDR3 is TGCGCCAGCAGCCGAACCAGCGGGAGCAGCACCGGGGAGCTGTTTTTT. Amino acids: CASSRTSGSSTGELFF. The chain links TRBV4-1 to TRBJ2-2; 8 nucleotides line up with TRBD2. V lost 4 bases to trimming and J lost 4 bases; unmatched junction nucleotides: 8. CDR1 MGHRA and CDR2 YSYEKL come from the germline V gene. The CDR3 is made up of 16 amino acids.

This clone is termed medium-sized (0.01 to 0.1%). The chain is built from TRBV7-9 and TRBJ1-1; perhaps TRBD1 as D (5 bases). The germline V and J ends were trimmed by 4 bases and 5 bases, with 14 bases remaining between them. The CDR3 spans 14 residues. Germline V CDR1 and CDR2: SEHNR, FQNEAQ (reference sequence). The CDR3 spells CASSWEGVGTEAFF. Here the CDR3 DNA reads TGTGCCAGCAGCTGGGAAGGGGTTGGAACTGAAGCTTTCTTT. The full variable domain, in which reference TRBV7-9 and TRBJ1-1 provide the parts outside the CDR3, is DTGVSQNPRHKITKRGQNVTFRCDPISEHNRLYWYRQTLGQGPEFLTYFQNEAQLEKSRLLSDRFSAERPKGSFSTLEIQRTEQGDSAMYLCASSWEGVGTEAFFGQGTRLTVV.

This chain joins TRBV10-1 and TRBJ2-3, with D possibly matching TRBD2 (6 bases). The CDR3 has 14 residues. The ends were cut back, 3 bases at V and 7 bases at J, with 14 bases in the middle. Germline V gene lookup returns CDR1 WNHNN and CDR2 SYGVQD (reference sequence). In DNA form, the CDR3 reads TGCGCCAGCAGTGACCCCCGGGACTGGAATACGCAGTATTTT. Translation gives CASSDPRDWNTQYF.

CDR3 bases: TGCAGCGTTGTCGCAGGGGCCCTCAACACCGGGGAGCTGTTTTTT. Translated, it gives CSVVAGALNTGELFF. The V and J genes are TRBV29-1 and TRBJ2-2, with a possible D match to TRBD1 (6 bases). V lost 4 bases and J lost 2, with 14 bases in between. Germline V lookup: CDR1 SQVTM, CDR2 ANQGSEA. CDR3 length: 15 amino acids.

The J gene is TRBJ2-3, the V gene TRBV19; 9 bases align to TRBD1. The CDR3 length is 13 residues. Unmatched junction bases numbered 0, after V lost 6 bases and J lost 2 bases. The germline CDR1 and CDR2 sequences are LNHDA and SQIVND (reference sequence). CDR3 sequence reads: CASRQGATDTQYF. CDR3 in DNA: TGTGCCAGTAGACAGGGGGCCACAGATACGCAGTATTTT.